The 28 T cell receptor beta chains listed next were all sequenced from one sample in a study of T-cell reconstitution after alpha-beta-depleted transplantation in children. A TCRbeta library incorporating unique molecular identifiers was prepared. In TCRdb, the PCR reads were re-called with MiXCR into one record per CDR3 protein. The sample lists roughly 300,000 distinct CDR3 sequences; nearly 10% were seen once. This specimen was PBMCs from the stem cell graft donor, taken from the stem cell graft. The receptor set was obtained from a human donor who donated a stem cell graft to a child with SCID.

The CDR3 DNA is TGTGCCAGCAGTTACACCGGGACTAGCGGGGGACATGCAGATACGCAGTATTTT. The encoded protein is CASSYTGTSGGHADTQYF. The chain combines TRBV6-2 or TRBV6-3 with TRBJ2-3; 14 nucleotides match TRBD2. The CDR3 sequence is 18 residues long. Germline CDR1 and CDR2: MNHEY and SVGEGT. Germline trimming cut 2 bases from V and 4 bases from J; bases unmatched to any gene: 8.

The chain joins TRBV12-3 or TRBV12-4 to TRBJ2-2; D remains ambiguous. CDR3 length: 14 amino acids. Trimming took 2 bases from V and 3 from J, leaving 7 bases between them. Here the CDR3 DNA reads TGTGCCAGCAGTTTAATCACCTACACCGGGGAGCTGTTTTTT. It yields the protein CASSLITYTGELFF.

This clonotype has at least ten counts. The V gene is TRBV5-1, the J gene TRBJ1-1, with 9 bases matching TRBD1. V gave up 2 bases and J gave up 3 bases; unmatched junction bases: 2. The CDR3 sequence is 14 residues long. CDR1 and CDR2 from the germline V gene are SGHRS and YFSETQ. The CDR3 loop is CASSFRTGDTEAFF. The CDR3 DNA reads TGCGCCAGCAGCTTCAGGACAGGGGACACTGAAGCTTTCTTT.

The V gene is TRBV9, the J gene TRBJ2-1, with D possibly TRBD2 on 6 matching bases. The CDR3 runs 16 residues. Trimming pared 0 bases from V and 4 bases from J, leaving 14 bases between. The V gene's germline CDR1 is SGDLS and CDR2 YYNGEE. CDR3 DNA sequence: TGTGCCAGCAGCGTAGGTCTGGGGGGACGGTACAATGAGCAGTTCTTC. It translates to CASSVGLGGRYNEQFF.

The chain uses TRBV7-8 and TRBJ2-1; TRBD1 is a possible D gene (6 bases). This CDR3 has 17 amino acids. Per the germline V gene, CDR1 is SGHVS and CDR2 is FQNEAQ. Trimming removed 0 bases at V and 0 bases at J, with 12 bases between. The CDR3 bases are TGTGCCAGCAGCTTAGCCCCAGGGGTCGCCTCCTACAATGAGCAGTTCTTC. This encodes CASSLAPGVASYNEQFF.

The chain has TRBV15 and TRBJ2-5; 7 bases map to TRBD1. The J segment lost 5 bases and the V segment lost 2 bases, leaving 23 bases of the junction unmatched. The CDR3 spans 20 residues. Germline loops: CDR1 LNHNV, CDR2 YYDKDF (reference sequence). In DNA form, the CDR3 reads TGTGCCACCAGCAGAACATCCGGGACAGCCCAGAGGGGGTCTAGGGAGACCCAGTACTTC. Encoded protein: CATSRTSGTAQRGSRETQYF.

This clonotype has a handful of counts. This chain connects TRBV7-9 to TRBJ1-4, with D unclear. Germline V CDR1 and CDR2: SEHNR, FQNEAQ (reference sequence). The V and J ends lost 4 bases and 7 bases respectively, with 16 bases between them. This CDR3 region has 15 residues. Written as DNA, the CDR3 is TGTGCCAGCAGCTCCAGTGAGGGAAGAGGTGAAAAACTGTTTTTT. This gives the protein CASSSSEGRGEKLFF.

The chain carries TRBV20-1 and TRBJ1-5; a weak D match, TRBD1 (5 bases). This CDR3 has 12 residues. V gave up 6 bases and J gave up 4 bases, with 10 bases separating them. Germline V gene sequence: CDR1 DFQATT, CDR2 SNEGSKA (reference sequence). The chain's CDR3 is CSAHGGNQPQHF. The CDR3 DNA reads TGCAGTGCGCATGGGGGAAATCAGCCCCAGCATTTT.

V gene TRBV20-1 combines with J gene TRBJ2-5; D is perhaps TRBD1 or TRBD2 (6 bases each). Germline CDR1 is DFQATT and CDR2 is SNEGSKA (reference sequence). This CDR3 is built from 13 residues. V was shortened by 5 bases and J by 2 bases, with 12 bases between the two germline ends. CDR3 residues: CSAGGRAQETQYF. In nucleotides, the CDR3 is TGCAGTGCTGGGGGGCGGGCACAAGAGACCCAGTACTTC.

This clonotype was recorded many times. The genes are TRBV12-3 or TRBV12-4 and TRBJ1-6; 7 bases agree with TRBD1. This CDR3 contains 13 residues. Unmatched junction bases numbered 3, after V lost 4 bases and J lost 9 bases. CDR3: CASSSDRVSPLHF. For the CDR3, the DNA is TGTGCCAGCAGTTCCGACAGGGTTTCACCCCTCCACTTT.

Many counts were recorded for this clonotype. The rearrangement joins TRBV6-1 to TRBJ2-7, with 7 positions matching TRBD1. CDR3 size: 13 residues. Germline V CDR1 and CDR2: MNHNS, SASEGT. After removal of 6 bases from V and 6 bases from J, the junction contained 8 bases not matched to a gene. Written as DNA, the CDR3 is TGTGCCAGCAGCCCCGGGACAGTCCTCGAGCAGTACTTC. Translating gives CASSPGTVLEQYF.

This clonotype was counted a few times. The V and J genes are TRBV7-2 and TRBJ2-7; 8 positions agree with TRBD2. Germline lookup yields CDR1 SGHTA and CDR2 FQGNSA. V gave up 6 bases and J gave up 7 bases; unmatched junction bases: 14. This CDR3 spans 15 amino acids. The CDR3 here is CASSPRGGLSREQYF. CDR3 nucleotide sequence: TGTGCCAGCAGTCCACGGGGGGGCCTAAGTCGTGAGCAGTACTTC.

The sample holds many counts of this clonotype. This chain connects TRBV4-1 to TRBJ1-1; D might be TRBD1 (5 bases). The V end was cut by 1 base, the J end by 5 bases, with 14 bases between. The CDR3 is made up of 15 amino acids. Looked up from germline, CDR1 is MGHRA and CDR2 is YSYEKL. CDR3 protein: CASSQAGSGWTEAFF. CDR3 nucleotides: TGCGCCAGCAGCCAAGCGGGGTCAGGGTGGACTGAAGCTTTCTTT.

This clonotype has a count of ten or more. This rearrangement joins TRBV5-6 to TRBJ1-2, with D tentatively TRBD1 (6 bases). The ends were cut back, 4 bases at V and 4 bases at J, with 8 bases in the middle. The CDR3 extends over 12 amino acids. Germline V gene data show CDR1 as SGHDT and CDR2 as YYEEEE. The CDR3 is CASSRTVYGYTF. DNA for the CDR3: TGTGCCAGCAGCCGGACAGTCTATGGCTACACCTTC.

The chain joins TRBV7-2 to TRBJ2-2; D is unresolved. Germline CDR1 SGHTA, CDR2 FQGNSA. Trimming cost V 2 bases and J 1 base, with 8 bases left between them. The CDR3 covers 15 residues. The CDR3 protein is CASSLTWQNTGELFF. DNA for the CDR3: TGTGCCAGCAGCTTAACATGGCAGAACACCGGGGAGCTGTTTTTT.

This CDR3 is CAISEGSTQYF. CDR3 bases: TGTGCCATCAGTGAAGGTAGTACGCAGTATTTT. This chain uses TRBV10-3 with TRBJ2-3; D gene unclear. This CDR3 region has 11 residues. Trimming removed 3 bases at V and 8 bases at J, with 6 bases between. The germline gives CDR1 ENHRY, CDR2 SYGVKD.

This clonotype was seen a handful of times. This rearrangement joins TRBV11-2 to TRBJ2-7, with 7 bases lining up with TRBD1. The CDR3 is 15 residues long. The germline CDR1 and CDR2 sequences are SGHAT and FQNNGV. Trimming removed 5 bases from V and 1 base from J; junction bases left unmatched: 8. CDR3 nucleotide sequence: TGTGCCAGCAGCACCCATCAGGGACAGTCCTACGAGCAGTACTTC. It translates to CASSTHQGQSYEQYF.

V gene TRBV4-2 combines with J gene TRBJ2-1; 11 bases match TRBD2. This CDR3 comprises 16 residues. Per germline, CDR1 LGHNA and CDR2 YNFKEQ. Trimming at V came to 4 bases and at J to 3 bases, leaving 5 bases not matched to a gene. This CDR3 is CASSPLAGGNYNEQFF. The CDR3 bases are TGTGCCAGCAGCCCCCTAGCGGGGGGTAACTACAATGAGCAGTTCTTC.

This clonotype was counted ten times or more. V is TRBV7-8 and J is TRBJ2-7, with TRBD1 identical over 7 bases. Germline CDR1 reads SGHVS; CDR2 reads FQNEAQ. V lost 1 base and J lost 3; bases outside the gene matches: 15. CDR3 size: 18 residues. This CDR3 is CASSLEQGSRFPFYEQYF. CDR3 DNA: TGTGCCAGCAGCTTAGAACAGGGGAGTAGGTTCCCTTTCTACGAGCAGTACTTC. Full variable domain (rest looked up from reference TRBV7-8 and TRBJ2-7): GAGVSQSPRYKVAKRGQDVALRCDPISGHVSLFWYQQALGQGPEFLTYFQNEAQLDKSGLPSDRFFAERPEGSVSTLKIQRTQQEDSAVYLCASSLEQGSRFPFYEQYFGPGTRLTVT.

The chain recombines TRBV5-1 with TRBJ2-2; the D is unclear. CDR1 and CDR2 from the germline V gene are SGHRS and YFSETQ. The CDR3 covers 13 residues. V gave up 5 bases and J gave up 4 bases, with 9 bases separating them. CDR3 in DNA: TGCGCCAGCAGGTTTACAGCCACCGGGGAGCTGTTTTTT. Its protein product is CASRFTATGELFF. The complete variable domain, with remaining parts taken from reference TRBV5-1 and TRBJ2-2, reads KAGVTQTPRYLIKTRGQQVTLSCSPISGHRSVSWYQQTPGQGLQFLFEYFSETQRNKGNFPGRFSGRQFSNSRSEMNVSTLELGDSALYLCASRFTATGELFFGEGSRLTVL.

This clonotype has ten or more counts. The chain is built from TRBV4-2 and TRBJ2-3; maybe TRBD2 (5 bases). Looked up from germline, CDR1 is LGHNA and CDR2 is YNFKEQ. The CDR3 totals 14 residues. Trimming shortened V by 5 bases and J by 0 bases, and 9 bases separated the two germline ends. The CDR3 sequence: CASSSAVSTDTQYF. The CDR3 DNA reads TGTGCCAGCAGCTCAGCGGTTAGCACAGATACGCAGTATTTT.

This clonotype has only a few counts. The chain combines TRBV4-1 with TRBJ1-6; 8 bases line up with TRBD1. Trimming removed 2 bases from V and 6 bases from J; junction bases left unmatched: 9. CDR3 length equals 17 residues. Germline CDR1 and CDR2: MGHRA and YSYEKL. CDR3 nucleotides: TGCGCCAGCAGCCAATTGACGGGACAGGCACTTAATTCACCCCTCCACTTT. Amino acid sequence: CASSQLTGQALNSPLHF.

J is TRBJ2-7 and V is TRBV15; TRBD1 agrees at 7 bases. Germline CDR1 and CDR2: LNHNV and YYDKDF (reference sequence). V lost 2 bases to trimming and J lost 3 bases; unmatched junction nucleotides: 7. This CDR3 region has 15 residues. The CDR3 DNA follows: TGTGCCACCAGCAGAACTGCCGGGACAGACTACGAGCAGTACTTC. The encoded protein is CATSRTAGTDYEQYF.

The rearrangement joins TRBV2 to TRBJ1-6, with TRBD1 identical over 9 bases. The CDR3 totals 15 residues. J was trimmed by 7 bases and V by 1 base; bases with no gene match: 2. Germline CDR1 reads SNHLY; CDR2 reads FYNNEI. CDR3: CASSEGGTGNSPLHF. The CDR3 DNA reads as TGTGCCAGCAGTGAAGGTGGGACAGGGAATTCACCCCTCCACTTT.

The table lists this clonotype with a few counts. The V and J genes are TRBV7-9 and TRBJ1-2; D is unresolved. V was cut by 3 bases and J by 8 bases, with 10 bases left in between. The CDR3 is made up of 12 amino acids. Germline V lookup: CDR1 SEHNR, CDR2 FQNEAQ (reference sequence). The CDR3 sequence is CASSFDGLGYTF. CDR3 bases: TGTGCCAGCAGCTTCGACGGATTAGGCTACACCTTC.

V and J are TRBV5-4 and TRBJ2-7; maybe TRBD2 (7 bases). Germline lookup yields CDR1 SGHNT and CDR2 YYREEE (reference sequence). The germline V and J ends were trimmed by 3 bases and 2 bases, with 15 bases remaining between them. The CDR3 loop spans 15 amino acids. CDR3 DNA: TGTGCCAGCAGCTCGGGGGGCAGGGCCGCCTACGAGCAGTACTTC. This sequence encodes CASSSGGRAAYEQYF.

The sample holds many counts of this clonotype. The V and J genes are TRBV14 and TRBJ2-1; no reliable D call. Germline V gene lookup returns CDR1 SGHDN and CDR2 FVKESK. The CDR3 contains 15 residues. Trimming removed 4 bases from V and 4 bases from J, with 14 bases in between. CDR3 in amino acids: CASSPIITRYNEQFF. CDR3 bases: TGTGCCAGCAGCCCAATAATTACACGGTACAATGAGCAGTTCTTC.

With regard to this clonotype: A much larger clone differs from this one at a single base, so this may be a read error. J is TRBJ2-1 and V is TRBV5-1, with D possibly being TRBD1 (5 bases). This CDR3 has 14 amino acids. Looked up from germline, CDR1 is SGHRS and CDR2 is YFSETQ. The CDR3 coding sequence is TGCGCCAGCACAAAGGCTCAGGGTTACAATGAGCAGTCCTTC. This encodes CASTKAQGYNEQSF.